This T cell receptor (beta chain) originates from a study of T cell responses to AZD1222 COVID-19 vaccine. Overall study findings and caveats: The donor group comprised mostly white British people and more females; the analysis possibly underestimated clonal diversity. The CD4 TCRs associated with vaccination extended across spike and predominated at 160-218 and 743-854.

Points on this clone: Its cognate antigen is unknown.

V lost 10 bases and J lost 1, with 7 bases in between. The CDR3 is 11 amino acids. Germline lookup yields CDR1 MNHEY and CDR2 SVGAGI. Samples with a second dose at about 4 or about 12 weeks were pooled together. Sequencing was performed with immunoSEQ multiplex PCR; in TCRdb, only in-frame clones are kept and a portion is missing. The repertoire holds 150,000 or so clones, with around 93% as singletons. Sequences were derived from peripheral blood, sampled 28 days after the second AZD1222 dose. This clonotype originated in an adult who received the AZD1222 COVID-19 vaccine. The chain recombines TRBV6-5 with TRBJ1-1, with D hard to call. The CDR3 spells CATRQNTEAFF. For the CDR3, the DNA is TGTGCCACTCGACAGAACACTGAAGCTTTCTTT.